The present entry profiles one T cell receptor (beta chain) with its context. The antigen is unknown. A read error may produce the germline difference seen at one junction end. This entry is derived from a study of T cell repertoires in cytomegalovirus infection. Study overall: Epitope selection comprised recently identified HLA-C-restricted CMV epitopes and well-studied HLA-B-restricted CMV epitopes. TCR beta signatures that were public indicated CMV infection and matching HLA type.

Findings and caveats of the study: Clonotype analysis showed dominance of the ex vivo response by HLA-C-restricted CMV-specific TCR beta clonotypes. Summed public TCR beta family frequency identified CMV carriers bearing the relevant HLA.

Each CDR3 protein is one row after TCRdb ran MiXCR on the reads. The table records roughly 220,000 distinct CDR3 sequences, approximately 38% of them present only once. The CDR3 has 14 residues. The clonotype originates from a human donor in good health (CMV status not recorded). Some clones in this sample may be carry-over from other donors' samples. This sequence joins TRBV12-3 or TRBV12-4 and TRBJ1-5; tentative D call: TRBD1 (5 bases). The source material was CD8+ T cells from cultured PBMCs, sampled from culture after CMV antigen stimulation. The CDR3 DNA follows: TGTGCAAGCAGTTTAGGGGAGAAAAATCAGCCCCAGCATTTT. Amino acids: CASSLGEKNQPQHF.